The sample holds many counts of the clone carrying this T cell receptor (beta chain). Its antigen is not identified. Hyperthyroidism, newly diagnosed and lasting under 2 months, affected patients aged 18 to 65. This entry belongs to a study of T cells in Graves' hyperthyroidism and ophthalmopathy. Study-wide background: Before treatment of any kind, peripheral blood was taken at initial diagnosis.

Amplification of TCR beta CDR3 regions was performed using RNA transcripts as template. An initial round of RT-PCR targeting the TCR CDR3 relied on the HTBI primer set. One entry per CDR3 protein results from TCRdb running MiXCR on the multiplex PCR reads. This sample has roughly 750,000 distinct CDR3 sequences, with over 15% found just once. Study-level findings and limits: Among clonotypes expanded in thyroid above 0.001, most were also found in blood. For ophthalmopathy, model prediction preceded onset by a median around six months.

The TCR was taken from a man between 18 and 35 years old with Graves' hyperthyroidism. Sequencing used blood.

CDR3 sequence (DNA): TGTGCCAGCAGTTTCCCCCGGACCGGGGCCAACGTCCTGACTTTC. Its protein product is CASSFPRTGANVLTF. V is TRBV28 and J is TRBJ2-6, with D unclear. V lost 3 bases, J lost 4 bases, and 10 bases lay in between. Germline assignment: CDR1 MDHEN and CDR2 SYDVKM. The CDR3 contains 15 residues.